The 26 T cell receptor beta chains below come from one sample, sequenced in a study of spatial heterogeneity in lung cancer. A single record per CDR3 protein comes from TCRdb applying MiXCR to the 5' RACE reads. The table records about 45,000 distinct CDR3 sequences, around 15% of them present only once. Time point described: sample taken at primary tumor resection. Whole RNA, isolated from tumor, nontumor lung or frozen PBMC, was sequenced without prior sorting. The material was PBMCs, obtained at surgery. These receptors were obtained from a male donor with early-stage non-small cell lung cancer.

This clonotype turned up a few times. The rearrangement uses TRBV6-5 and TRBJ2-3, with D perhaps TRBD2 (7 bases). Germline lookup yields CDR1 MNHEY and CDR2 SVGAGI. CDR3 length: 15 amino acids. Trimming took off 5 bases at V and 5 bases at J, with 17 bases between the two ends. CDR3 residues: CASSNGGGRQDTQYF. The CDR3, as DNA: TGTGCCAGCAGTAATGGGGGGGGCCGGCAAGATACGCAGTATTTT.

This clonotype was seen ten or more times. This chain connects TRBV9 to TRBJ2-7; 7 bases align to TRBD2. The V gene's germline CDR1 is SGDLS and CDR2 YYNGEE. V lost 0 bases, J lost 2 bases, and 5 bases stayed unmatched. This CDR3 region has 15 residues. The CDR3 spells CASSVGAAGTYEQYF. For the CDR3, the DNA is TGTGCCAGCAGCGTAGGGGCAGCGGGGACCTACGAGCAGTACTTC.

The table lists this clonotype with a few counts. The gene calls are TRBV11-2 and TRBJ1-4; the D gene is possibly TRBD1 (5 bases). This CDR3 is 15 amino acids long. Trimming took 7 bases from V and 2 from J, leaving 14 bases between them. The germline V gene has CDR1 SGHAT and CDR2 FQNNGV. CDR3 sequence (DNA): TGTGCCAGCACCCTAGAGGGGTCTACTAATGAAAAACTGTTTTTT. This gives the protein CASTLEGSTNEKLFF.

The chain employs TRBV11-2 and TRBJ2-7; D is perhaps TRBD1 (6 bases). CDR1 is SGHAT, CDR2 FQNNGV, per germline. Trimming pared 1 base from V and 3 bases from J, leaving 13 bases between. CDR3 length: 15 residues. CDR3 bases: TGTGCCAGCAGCTTAGTCAGGGGACCAAGCTACGAGCAGTACTTC. Encoded protein: CASSLVRGPSYEQYF.

Only a few counts were recorded for this clonotype. This sequence joins TRBV11-2 and TRBJ1-4; 7 nucleotides line up with TRBD1. Trimming at V came to 5 bases and at J to 8 bases, leaving 5 bases not matched to a gene. CDR1 is SGHAT and CDR2 is FQNNGV in the germline V gene. The CDR3 runs 13 residues. The CDR3 DNA follows: TGTGCCAGCAGCAGGGGGCCACGGGAAAAACTGTTTTTT. This codes for CASSRGPREKLFF. Combining the CDR3 with reference TRBV11-2 and TRBJ1-4 gives the whole variable domain EAGVAQSPRYKIIEKRQSVAFWCNPISGHATLYWYQQILGQGPKLLIQFQNNGVVDDSQLPKDRFSAERLKGVDSTLKIQPAKLEDSAVYLCASSRGPREKLFFGSGTQLSVL.

The chain recombines TRBV7-9 with TRBJ2-1, with TRBD2 matching over 8 bases. Germline-derived CDR1 and CDR2 are SEHNR and FQNEAQ (reference sequence). This CDR3 region has 17 residues. Germline trimming cut 5 bases from V and 2 bases from J; bases unmatched to any gene: 11. Here the CDR3 DNA reads TGTGCCAGCAGCCCCCGGACTAGCTCAACGGCCTACAATGAGCAGTTCTTC. Translation: CASSPRTSSTAYNEQFF.

The table lists this clonotype with a few counts. The gene calls are TRBV20-1 and TRBJ1-6; D remains unclear. Trimming left V 1 base short and J 7 bases short, with 8 bases between. The CDR3 loop spans 13 amino acids. The germline gives CDR1 DFQATT, CDR2 SNEGSKA (reference sequence). Written as DNA, the CDR3 is TGCAGTGCTAGAGGCATACGGAATTCACCCCTCCACTTT. Its protein product is CSARGIRNSPLHF.

This chain joins TRBV9 and TRBJ2-2; D uncertain. The ends were cut back, 1 base at V and 0 bases at J, with 7 bases in the middle. In germline, CDR1 is SGDLS, CDR2 YYNGEE. This CDR3 has 15 residues. The CDR3 loop is CASSVLQANTGELFF. CDR3 DNA: TGTGCCAGCAGCGTACTACAAGCGAACACCGGGGAGCTGTTTTTT.

The CDR3 protein is CASSEGWVETGELFF. CDR3 coding DNA: TGTGCCAGCAGTGAGGGTTGGGTAGAGACCGGGGAGCTGTTTTTT. This chain joins TRBV2 and TRBJ2-2; D gene ambiguous. V gave up 3 bases and J gave up 5 bases, with 13 bases separating them. CDR3 length: 15 residues. Germline V CDR1 and CDR2: SNHLY, FYNNEI.

In its sample, this clonotype was seen a few times. V usage is TRBV24-1 and J usage is TRBJ2-5, with a weak D call TRBD1 (5 bases). Germline V gene lookup returns CDR1 KGHDR and CDR2 SFDVKD. Trimming stripped 3 bases from V and 5 bases from J, with 6 bases between. CDR3 length: 12 amino acids. The CDR3 loop reads CATSDPGETQYF. The CDR3 DNA follows: TGTGCCACCAGTGATCCAGGGGAGACCCAGTACTTC.

The rearrangement uses TRBV6-5 and TRBJ2-7, with D perhaps being TRBD1 or TRBD2 (5 bases each). CDR3 length: 12 residues. The ends were cut back, 2 bases at V and 6 bases at J, with 8 bases in the middle. From germline, CDR1 is MNHEY and CDR2 SVGAGI. This CDR3 reads CASSYLGVEQYF. Here the CDR3 DNA reads TGTGCCAGCAGTTACCTGGGGGTCGAGCAGTACTTC.

This clonotype turned up a few times. The rearrangement links TRBV4-2 to TRBJ2-7, with D uncertain. Trimming stripped 1 base from V and 4 bases from J, with 11 bases between. This CDR3 contains 14 residues. Germline V CDR1 and CDR2: LGHNA, YNFKEQ. DNA for the CDR3: TGTGCCAGCAGCCAAGGTTACGGGCGTTACGAGCAGTACTTC. This encodes CASSQGYGRYEQYF.

By share, this clonotype counts as medium-sized. The chain combines TRBV27 with TRBJ2-7, with TRBD2 as a possible D gene (6 bases). Trimming removed 4 bases at V and 3 bases at J, with 7 bases between. This CDR3 is built from 12 residues. Germline V gene sequence: CDR1 MNHEY, CDR2 SMNVEV (reference sequence). The CDR3 coding sequence is TGTGCCAGCAGTTCCGGGAGCTACGAGCAGTACTTC. As protein: CASSSGSYEQYF.

This clonotype came up a few times. The genes are TRBV4-1 and TRBJ1-5, with D maybe TRBD1 (6 bases). Germline V gene lookup returns CDR1 MGHRA and CDR2 YSYEKL. The CDR3 spans 19 residues. V was shortened by 0 bases and J by 2 bases, with 20 bases between the two germline ends. The CDR3 is CASSQDRGIGYRGNQPQHF. CDR3 in DNA: TGCGCCAGCAGCCAAGACCGAGGGATAGGCTACAGGGGCAATCAGCCCCAGCATTTT.

There are a few counts of this clonotype. V gene TRBV7-2 combines with J gene TRBJ2-3, with 11 bases lining up with TRBD2. V shed 5 bases and J 2 bases; nucleotides not matched to a gene: 6. The germline V gene encodes CDR1 SGHTA and CDR2 FQGNSA. The CDR3 is 16 residues long. The CDR3 loop reads CASSARLAGNTDTQYF. The CDR3 coding sequence is TGTGCCAGCAGCGCCCGACTAGCGGGAAACACAGATACGCAGTATTTT.

Only a few counts were recorded for this clonotype. The chain joins TRBV7-2 to TRBJ2-6; D not certain. V was shortened by 3 bases and J by 4 bases, with 10 bases between the two germline ends. Germline CDR1 is SGHTA and CDR2 is FQGNSA. The length of the CDR3 is 15 residues. As DNA, the CDR3 is TGTGCCAGCAGCTTCCTGTCCGCGGGGGCCAACGTCCTGACTTTC. Its translation: CASSFLSAGANVLTF.

This clonotype has a count of ten or more. The CDR3 loop reads CASSRGTPTGGYGYTF. The CDR3 nucleotides are TGTGCCAGCAGTCGAGGGACTCCGACAGGGGGCTATGGCTACACCTTC. This chain joins TRBV27 and TRBJ1-2; TRBD1 agrees at 9 bases. The germline CDR1 and CDR2 sequences are MNHEY and SMNVEV (reference sequence). With V trimmed by 5 bases and J by 4 bases, 11 bases remained unmatched. This CDR3 spans 16 amino acids.

The CDR3 here is CASSLSSDSLGGELFF. For the CDR3, the DNA is TGCGCCAGCAGCTTGTCCTCCGACTCCCTCGGCGGGGAGCTGTTTTTT. The chain recombines TRBV5-1 with TRBJ2-2; D gene ambiguous. The V gene lost 1 base and the J gene lost 7 bases, with 17 bases spanning the gap. CDR3 length: 16 amino acids. Per germline, CDR1 SGHRS and CDR2 YFSETQ. Combining the CDR3 with reference TRBV5-1 and TRBJ2-2 gives the whole variable domain KAGVTQTPRYLIKTRGQQVTLSCSPISGHRSVSWYQQTPGQGLQFLFEYFSETQRNKGNFPGRFSGRQFSNSRSEMNVSTLELGDSALYLCASSLSSDSLGGELFFGEGSRLTVL.

The J gene is TRBJ2-7, the V gene TRBV7-2; 13 bases agree with TRBD2. This CDR3 has 15 residues. Germline trimming cut 5 bases from V and 5 bases from J; bases unmatched to any gene: 6. Germline CDR1 and CDR2: SGHTA and FQGNSA. The CDR3 region has the DNA TGTGCCAGCAGCGTACTAGCGGGGGGGCCTAACGAGCAGTACTTC. Amino acids: CASSVLAGGPNEQYF.

The gene calls are TRBV20-1 and TRBJ2-7; 8 bases match TRBD2. Germline V CDR1 and CDR2: DFQATT, SNEGSKA (reference sequence). This CDR3 comprises 13 residues. V gave up 4 bases and J gave up 4 bases; unmatched junction bases: 6. CDR3 loop: CSAIPGGPYEQYF. The CDR3 DNA sequence: TGCAGTGCTATCCCGGGAGGGCCTTACGAGCAGTACTTC.

The chain is built from TRBV28 and TRBJ2-1, with TRBD2 identical over 9 bases. CDR1 is MDHEN, CDR2 SYDVKM, per germline. This CDR3 is built from 14 residues. With 2 bases clipped from V and 8 bases from J, the junction kept 4 bases outside the gene matches. The CDR3 bases are TGTGCCAGCAGTTTAGCGGGAGGGATCTATGAGCAGTTCTTC. Residues: CASSLAGGIYEQFF.

Only a few counts were recorded for this clonotype. The CDR3 DNA reads as TGTGCCAGCAGACACCCCAAGACAGGGGGGGGCACCGGGGAGCTGTTTTTT. It yields the protein CASRHPKTGGGTGELFF. The V and J genes are TRBV28 and TRBJ2-2, with 9 nucleotides matching TRBD1. This CDR3 has 17 amino acids. V was pared by 6 bases and J by 4 bases, with 12 bases of the junction left unmatched. CDR1 and CDR2 from the germline V gene are MDHEN and SYDVKM.

This clonotype was recorded at least ten times. The chain links TRBV29-1 to TRBJ1-6, with 10 positions matching TRBD1. The CDR3 contains 13 residues. V was clipped by 6 bases and J by 9 bases; unmatched bases: 5. Germline V lookup: CDR1 SQVTM, CDR2 ANQGSEA. CDR3 sequence: CSVRDRGASPLHF. As DNA, the CDR3 is TGCAGCGTCCGGGACAGGGGCGCTTCACCCCTCCACTTT.

This clonotype has a count of ten or more. V is TRBV7-9 and J is TRBJ2-3, with D unresolved. Germline CDR1 and CDR2: SEHNR and FQNEAQ (reference sequence). The CDR3 is 15 amino acids. V lost 1 base and J lost 0, with 8 bases in between. The CDR3 sequence is CASSLVQASTDTQYF. The DNA for the CDR3 is TGTGCCAGCAGCTTAGTCCAGGCTAGCACAGATACGCAGTATTTT. Looking up the rest from reference TRBV7-9 and TRBJ2-3 gives the full variable domain: DTGVSQNPRHKITKRGQNVTFRCDPISEHNRLYWYRQTLGQGPEFLTYFQNEAQLEKSRLLSDRFSAERPKGSFSTLEIQRTEQGDSAMYLCASSLVQASTDTQYFGPGTRLTVL.

This clonotype was detected a few times. V is TRBV28 and J is TRBJ2-6; 8 nucleotides line up with TRBD1. This CDR3 has 17 residues. The V and J ends lost 5 bases and 0 bases, in that order; junction bases with no gene match: 6. Germline CDR1 is MDHEN and CDR2 is SYDVKM. CDR3 region: CASSGGQGPSGANVLTF. The CDR3 DNA sequence: TGTGCCAGCAGTGGTGGACAGGGCCCCTCTGGGGCCAACGTCCTGACTTTC.

This clonotype has only a few counts. The J gene is TRBJ2-7, the V gene TRBV3-1, with 8 bases lining up with TRBD1. This CDR3 contains 14 residues. In germline, CDR1 is LGHDT, CDR2 YNNKEL (reference sequence). V shed 4 bases, J shed 3 bases, and the junction held 5 bases outside the gene matches. This CDR3 reads CASSPGQADYEQYF. The DNA for the CDR3 is TGTGCCAGCAGCCCGGGACAGGCCGACTACGAGCAGTACTTC.